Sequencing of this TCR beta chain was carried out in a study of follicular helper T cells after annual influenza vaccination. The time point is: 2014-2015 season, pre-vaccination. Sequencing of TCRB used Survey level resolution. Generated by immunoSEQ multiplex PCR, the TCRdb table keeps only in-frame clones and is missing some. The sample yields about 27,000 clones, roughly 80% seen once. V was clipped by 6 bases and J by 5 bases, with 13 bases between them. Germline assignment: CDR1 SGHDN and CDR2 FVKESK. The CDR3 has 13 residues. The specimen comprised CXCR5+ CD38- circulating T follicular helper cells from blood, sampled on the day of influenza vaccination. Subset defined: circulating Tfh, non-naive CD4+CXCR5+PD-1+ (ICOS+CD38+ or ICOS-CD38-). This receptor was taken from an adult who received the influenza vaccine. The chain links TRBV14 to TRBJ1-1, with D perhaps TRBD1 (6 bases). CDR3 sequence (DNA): TGTGCCAGCAGTCGAAACAGGGAAACTGAAGCTTTCTTT. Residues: CASSRNRETEAFF. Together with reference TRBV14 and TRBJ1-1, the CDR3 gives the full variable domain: EAGVTQFPSHSVIEKGQTVTLRCDPISGHDNLYWYRRVMGKEIKFLLHFVKESKQDESGMPNNRFLAERTGGTYSTLKVQPAELEDSGVYFCASSRNRETEAFFGQGTRLTVV.